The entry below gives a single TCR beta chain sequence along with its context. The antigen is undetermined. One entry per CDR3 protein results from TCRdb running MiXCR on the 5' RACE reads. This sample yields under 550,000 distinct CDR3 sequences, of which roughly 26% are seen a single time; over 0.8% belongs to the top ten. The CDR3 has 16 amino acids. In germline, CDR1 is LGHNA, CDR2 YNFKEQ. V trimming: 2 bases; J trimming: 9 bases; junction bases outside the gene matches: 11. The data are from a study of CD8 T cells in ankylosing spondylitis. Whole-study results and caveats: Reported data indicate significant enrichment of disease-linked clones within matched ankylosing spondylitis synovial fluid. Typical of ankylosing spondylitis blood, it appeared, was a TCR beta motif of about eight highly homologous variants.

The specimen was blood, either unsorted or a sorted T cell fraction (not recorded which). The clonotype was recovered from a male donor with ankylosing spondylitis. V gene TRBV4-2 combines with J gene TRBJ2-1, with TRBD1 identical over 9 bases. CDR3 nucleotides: TGTGCCAGCAGCCAAACAACCGGGACAGGGATTGGTGAGCAGTTCTTC. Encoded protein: CASSQTTGTGIGEQFF.